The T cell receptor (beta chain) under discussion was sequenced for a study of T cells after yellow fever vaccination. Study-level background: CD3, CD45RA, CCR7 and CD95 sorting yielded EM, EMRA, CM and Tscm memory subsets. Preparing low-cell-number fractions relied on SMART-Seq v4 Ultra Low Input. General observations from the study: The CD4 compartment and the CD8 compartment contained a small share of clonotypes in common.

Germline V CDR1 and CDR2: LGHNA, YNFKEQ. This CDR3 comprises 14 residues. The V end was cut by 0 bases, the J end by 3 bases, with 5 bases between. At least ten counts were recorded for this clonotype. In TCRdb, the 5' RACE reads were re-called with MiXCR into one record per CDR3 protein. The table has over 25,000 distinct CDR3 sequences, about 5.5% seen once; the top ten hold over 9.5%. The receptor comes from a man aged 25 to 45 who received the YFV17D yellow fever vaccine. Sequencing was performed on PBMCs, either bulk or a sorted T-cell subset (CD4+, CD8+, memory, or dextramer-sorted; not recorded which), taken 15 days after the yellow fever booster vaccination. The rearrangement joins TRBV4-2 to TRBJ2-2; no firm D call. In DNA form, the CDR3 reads TGTGCCAGCAGCCAAGAATTTTACACCGGGGAGCTGTTTTTT. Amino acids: CASSQEFYTGELFF.